Listed here is a single T cell receptor beta chain. Its antigen is unknown. This sample stems from a study of OX40 agonist ivuxolimab in advanced cancers. Overall study: Across the patients, intravenous ivuxolimab was delivered every 2 weeks at 0.01 to 10 mg/kg. Three patients showed partial responses: one hepatocellular carcinoma and two cutaneous melanoma cases. Regarding the study as a whole: With doses of 0.1-3.0 mg/kg, partial responders showed among the lowest clonal expansion. At 0.1 to 3.0 mg/kg and by week 6, clonal expansion occurred in CD4+ and CD8+ blood T cells.

Profiling relied on immunoSEQ multiplex PCR, and the TCRdb table lists in-frame clones only, not all of them. The repertoire holds 80,000 to 95,000 clones, with 84% as singletons. CDR1 is KGHSH and CDR2 is LQKENI in the germline V gene. The J segment lost 2 bases and the V segment lost 1 base, leaving 4 bases of the junction unmatched. CDR3 size: 15 residues. This sequence joins TRBV18 and TRBJ2-5; 7 bases map to TRBD1. The sample in question was CD4+ or CD8+ T cells sorted from blood, obtained in a trial of the OX40 agonist ivuxolimab. The source of this sequence is an adult with an advanced solid tumor such as melanoma, head and neck, liver or kidney cancer. The CDR3 region is CASSPRTGKQETQYF. CDR3 nucleotide sequence: TGTGCCAGCTCACCACGGACAGGCAAGCAAGAGACCCAGTACTTC.